These 27 T cell receptor beta chains share one sample of origin, sequenced in a study of T cells after yellow fever vaccination. Each CDR3 protein gets one entry after TCRdb re-called the 5' RACE reads with MiXCR. The sample has tens of thousands of distinct CDR3 sequences; just over 6.5% are singletons. The specimen comprised CD8+ T cells sorted from PBMCs, sampled about 49 days after the first yellow fever vaccination. All receptors come from a man aged 18-30 years who received the YFV17D yellow fever vaccine.

This clonotype was seen at least ten times. This sequence joins TRBV15 and TRBJ2-7; 9 bases are shared with TRBD1. J was trimmed by 5 bases and V by 1 base; bases with no gene match: 6. There are 15 residues in the CDR3. Germline CDR1 LNHNV, CDR2 YYDKDF (reference sequence). The CDR3 DNA sequence: TGTGCCACCAGCAGAGCTAACAGGGGGCTTAACGAGCAGTACGTC. Amino acid sequence: CATSRANRGLNEQYV.

This clonotype was counted ten times or more. The chain recombines TRBV4-3 with TRBJ1-2; 9 bases are a match to TRBD1. V lost 1 base and J lost 7; bases outside the gene matches: 10. This CDR3 spans 16 amino acids. From germline, CDR1 is LGHNA and CDR2 YSLEER. CDR3 in amino acids: CASSQGVRTGVGGYTF. For the CDR3, the DNA is TGCGCCAGCAGCCAAGGTGTCAGGACAGGGGTCGGTGGCTACACCTTC.

The sample holds many counts of this clonotype. CDR3 residues: CSVEEGTDYEQYF. The CDR3 DNA reads TGCAGCGTTGAAGAGGGCACAGATTACGAGCAGTACTTC. This chain connects TRBV29-1 to TRBJ2-7; D uncertain. Trimming cost V 0 bases and J 4 bases, with 10 bases left between them. CDR1 is SQVTM, CDR2 ANQGSEA, per germline. CDR3 length: 13 amino acids.

This clonotype was seen a handful of times. The chain combines TRBV20-1 with TRBJ2-7, with D unclear. With 1 base removed from V and 1 base from J, the gap between germline ends came to 11 bases. The germline V gene has CDR1 DFQATT and CDR2 SNEGSKA (reference sequence). The CDR3 spans 14 residues. The CDR3 coding sequence is TGCAGTGCTAGAGCCCGGCGGCTATCCTACGAGCAGTACTTC. This translates into CSARARRLSYEQYF.

This clonotype was found many times. The genes are TRBV10-3 and TRBJ1-2; D may be TRBD1 (6 bases). V lost 6 bases and J 4 bases, leaving 15 bases between the germline ends. CDR3 length equals 14 residues. Per the germline V gene, CDR1 is ENHRY and CDR2 is SYGVKD. The CDR3 loop is CAISLEGGAYGYTF. DNA for the CDR3: TGTGCCATCAGCCTGGAGGGGGGAGCCTATGGCTACACCTTC.

V gene TRBV29-1 combines with J gene TRBJ2-2; D may be TRBD1 (6 bases). The CDR3 length is 12 residues. CDR1 SQVTM and CDR2 ANQGSEA come from the germline V gene. Trimming stripped 6 bases from V and 5 bases from J, with 10 bases between. The CDR3 loop is CSVNTGTGELFF. Here the CDR3 DNA reads TGCAGCGTGAATACAGGGACCGGGGAGCTGTTTTTT.

This clonotype was detected ten times or more. The CDR3 loop reads CASSQENVGHYEQYF. Written as DNA, the CDR3 is TGCGCCAGCAGCCAAGAAAACGTCGGCCACTACGAGCAGTACTTC. The chain is built from TRBV4-3 and TRBJ2-7; D remains unclear. There are 15 residues in the CDR3. CDR1 LGHNA and CDR2 YSLEER come from the germline V gene. Deletions cut 0 bases from V and 3 bases from J, with 12 bases between.

A word on this clonotype: With a much larger clone just one base away, this may be a read error. This chain uses TRBV6-1 with TRBJ2-1, with 9 bases aligning to TRBD1. The CDR3 extends over 16 amino acids. Germline loops: CDR1 MNHNS, CDR2 SASEGT. The CDR3 region is CASSAYRTGVLNERFF. The CDR3 DNA sequence: TGTGCCAGCAGTGCTTACCGGACAGGGGTTCTAAATGAGCGGTTCTTC.

V usage is TRBV7-9 and J usage is TRBJ2-7; D could derive from TRBD1 or TRBD2 (5 bases each). In germline, CDR1 is SEHNR, CDR2 FQNEAQ (reference sequence). The CDR3 extends over 14 amino acids. V lost 1 base, J lost 3 bases, and 10 bases lay in between. CDR3 loop: CASSLGGSGYEQYV. The CDR3, as DNA: TGTGCCAGCAGCTTAGGGGGGAGCGGCTACGAGCAGTACGTC.

The rearrangement uses TRBV7-9 and TRBJ2-7, with D possibly matching TRBD1 (6 bases). Germline V gives CDR1 SEHNR, CDR2 FQNEAQ (reference sequence). The CDR3 runs 14 residues. Trimming pared 5 bases from V and 5 bases from J, leaving 16 bases between. The CDR3 here is CASSPRDKENEQYF. The CDR3 DNA sequence: TGTGCCAGCAGCCCCCGGGACAAGGAGAACGAGCAGTACTTC.

This clonotype has only one observation. The chain combines TRBV7-9 with TRBJ2-7; D may be TRBD1 (6 bases). The CDR3 is 15 residues long. Trimming left V 1 base short and J 5 bases short, with 15 bases between. The germline CDR1 and CDR2 sequences are SEHNR and FQNEAQ (reference sequence). The CDR3 region is CASSLVTGSVNEQYF. CDR3 DNA: TGTGCCAGCAGCTTAGTGACAGGTTCTGTGAACGAGCAGTACTTC.

This clonotype was observed many times. V usage is TRBV7-8 and J usage is TRBJ1-1, with D maybe TRBD1 (5 bases). Germline CDR1 SGHVS, CDR2 FQNEAQ. V lost 1 base and J 1 base, leaving 13 bases between the germline ends. This CDR3 has 16 amino acids. As DNA, the CDR3 is TGTGCCAGCAGCTTAGTGGTAGGGGCTTGGAACACTGAAGCTTTCTTT. Its protein is CASSLVVGAWNTEAFF.

This clonotype was recorded at least ten times. The CDR3 DNA follows: TGCAGCGTTGAAGATCGCCGCGGCCCTGGGGCCAACGTCCTGACTTTC. Its translation: CSVEDRRGPGANVLTF. V and J are TRBV29-1 and TRBJ2-6, with D uncertain. Trimming took off 0 bases at V and 2 bases at J, with 11 bases between the two ends. Germline V CDR1 and CDR2: SQVTM, ANQGSEA. The CDR3 spans 16 residues.

This clonotype was picked up many times. The chain combines TRBV4-3 with TRBJ2-2; D might be TRBD2 (6 bases). CDR1 and CDR2 (germline): LGHNA, YSLEER. V was cut by 0 bases and J by 3 bases, with 14 bases left in between. This CDR3 is built from 17 residues. The CDR3 here is CASSQDSGGDYTGELFF. The CDR3 DNA is TGCGCCAGCAGCCAAGATTCAGGAGGGGACTACACCGGGGAGCTGTTTTTT.

The chain couples TRBV7-2 to TRBJ1-1; D may be TRBD1 (5 bases). V dropped 5 bases and J dropped 3 bases, with 22 bases sitting between them. Germline V gene lookup returns CDR1 SGHTA and CDR2 FQGNSA. The CDR3 consists of 17 residues. This chain's CDR3 is CASSQGSVGNPHTEAFF. The CDR3, as DNA: TGTGCCAGCAGCCAGGGCTCCGTAGGGAATCCGCACACTGAAGCTTTCTTT.

In its sample, this clonotype was seen many times. The genes are TRBV11-2 and TRBJ1-1; D is ambiguous. Germline V gene sequence: CDR1 SGHAT, CDR2 FQNNGV. With 1 base removed from V and 8 bases from J, the gap between germline ends came to 8 bases. This CDR3 has 12 residues. The CDR3 loop is CASSLASEEAFF. The CDR3 DNA is TGTGCCAGCAGCTTAGCGTCTGAGGAAGCTTTCTTT.

In its sample, this clonotype was seen a few times. The chain combines TRBV2 with TRBJ1-2, with unresolved D. With 5 bases removed from V and 0 bases from J, the gap between germline ends came to 13 bases. Germline V gene sequence: CDR1 SNHLY, CDR2 FYNNEI. CDR3 size: 15 residues. The CDR3 nucleotides are TGTGCCAGCAGTTCCAGACGGGATCCTAACTATGGCTACACCTTC. Translation: CASSSRRDPNYGYTF.

This clonotype was detected many times. CDR3 nucleotides: TGTGCCAGCAGCTTTCCAGGGGGAAAGACCCAGTACTTC. This codes for CASSFPGGKTQYF. The rearrangement uses TRBV11-2 and TRBJ2-5; TRBD1 aligns across 7 bases. The CDR3 consists of 13 residues. Looked up from germline, CDR1 is SGHAT and CDR2 is FQNNGV. V was pared by 3 bases and J by 6 bases, with 4 bases of the junction left unmatched.

The sample holds one count of this clonotype. A read error may explain this, as a much larger clone is one base away. This chain connects TRBV12-3 or TRBV12-4 to TRBJ2-1, with D perhaps matching TRBD1 or TRBD2 (5 bases each). Trimming took 5 bases from V and 0 from J, leaving 11 bases between them. The CDR3 sequence is 15 residues long. CDR3 in DNA: TGTGCCAGCAGTCCCTCGGGGCCCTCCTACAATGAGCAGTTCTTC. Translating gives CASSPSGPSYNEQFF.

The rearrangement joins TRBV15 to TRBJ2-7; D call uncertain. From germline, CDR1 is LNHNV and CDR2 YYDKDF (reference sequence). This CDR3 has 14 residues. V was shortened by 0 bases and J by 5 bases, with 11 bases between the two germline ends. CDR3 nucleotide sequence: TGTGCCACCAGCAGAGATAAGGGTACCCACGAGCAGTACTTC. Translated, it gives CATSRDKGTHEQYF.

This clonotype was seen at least ten times. The V call is TRBV29-1, the J call TRBJ1-1, with D hard to call. CDR1 is SQVTM and CDR2 is ANQGSEA in the germline V gene. Trimming removed 8 bases at V and 1 base at J, with 5 bases between. CDR3 length: 10 amino acids. CDR3 sequence (DNA): TGCAGCACCAGGAACACTGAAGCTTTCTTT. This translates into CSTRNTEAFF.

The sample holds many counts of this clonotype. The chain recombines TRBV7-9 with TRBJ1-4, with D perhaps TRBD1 (6 bases). Germline CDR1 and CDR2: SEHNR and FQNEAQ (reference sequence). Trimming removed 5 bases at V and 5 bases at J, with 15 bases between. The CDR3 runs to 15 residues. CDR3 in amino acids: CASSPPRTANEKLFF. The DNA of the CDR3 is TGTGCCAGCAGCCCCCCCCGGACAGCAAATGAAAAACTGTTTTTT.

This clonotype was recorded many times. V and J are TRBV20-1 and TRBJ2-3; D is undetermined. CDR3 length equals 15 residues. Trimming took 1 base from V and 2 from J, leaving 13 bases between them. Germline CDR1 DFQATT, CDR2 SNEGSKA (reference sequence). DNA of the CDR3: TGCAGTGCTAGAGTAATCGGAACAGCCACAGATACGCAGTATTTT. It yields the protein CSARVIGTATDTQYF.

The sample holds many counts of this clonotype. V gene TRBV6-5 combines with J gene TRBJ2-1, with a weak D call TRBD1 (8 bases). CDR1 is MNHEY and CDR2 is SVGAGI in the germline V gene. The CDR3 has 15 amino acids. V gave up 6 bases and J gave up 5 bases, with 17 bases separating them. CDR3 loop: CASRTTGGENNEQFF. The CDR3 nucleotides are TGTGCCAGCAGAACCACAGGGGGGGAAAACAATGAGCAGTTCTTC.

This clonotype was counted many times. The chain carries TRBV10-2 and TRBJ2-7; no clear D gene. Germline-derived CDR1 and CDR2 are WSHSY and SAAADI. The length of the CDR3 is 12 residues. V lost 0 bases to trimming and J lost 4 bases, with 4 bases between them. CDR3 loop: CASSESGYEQYF. The CDR3 DNA sequence: TGCGCCAGCAGTGAGTCGGGGTACGAGCAGTACTTC.

V and J are TRBV5-4 and TRBJ2-5; no clear D gene. Germline loops: CDR1 SGHNT, CDR2 YYREEE (reference sequence). The CDR3 is 13 amino acids. Deletions cut 0 bases from V and 13 bases from J, with 16 bases between. CDR3 protein: CASSLDSEESRYF. CDR3 sequence (DNA): TGTGCCAGCAGCTTGGATTCAGAAGAGAGCCGGTACTTC. Supplemented by reference TRBV5-4 and TRBJ2-5, the full variable domain reads ETGVTQSPTHLIKTRGQQVTLRCSSQSGHNTVSWYQQALGQGPQFIFQYYREEENGRGNFPPRFSGLQFPNYSSELNVNALELDDSALYLCASSLDSEESRYFGPGTRLLVL.

This clonotype was seen many times. The V gene is TRBV5-4, the J gene TRBJ1-2, with 7 bases matching TRBD1. V lost 5 bases and J lost 1; bases outside the gene matches: 8. From germline, CDR1 is SGHNT and CDR2 YYREEE (reference sequence). The CDR3 runs 15 residues. The CDR3 DNA reads as TGTGCCAGCAGTTTCCTCGACAGGGATAACTATGGCTACACCTTC. Encoded protein: CASSFLDRDNYGYTF.